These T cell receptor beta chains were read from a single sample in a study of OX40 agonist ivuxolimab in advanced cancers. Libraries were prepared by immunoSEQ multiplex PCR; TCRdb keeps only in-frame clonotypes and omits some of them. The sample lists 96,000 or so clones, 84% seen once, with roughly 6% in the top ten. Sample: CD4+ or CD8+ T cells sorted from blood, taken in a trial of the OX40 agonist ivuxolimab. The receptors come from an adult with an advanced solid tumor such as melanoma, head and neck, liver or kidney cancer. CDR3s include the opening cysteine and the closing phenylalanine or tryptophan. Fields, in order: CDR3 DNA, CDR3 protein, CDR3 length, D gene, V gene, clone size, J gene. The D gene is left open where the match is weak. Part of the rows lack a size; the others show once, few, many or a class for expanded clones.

CDR3nt: TGTGCCAGCAGTGTATCCCCTGGAAACACCATATATTTT; CDR3aa: CASSVSPGNTIYF; len: 13; d_gene: -; v_gene: TRBV2; abundance: -; j_gene: TRBJ1-3
CDR3nt: TGTGCCACTGCGTTTCGGGACAGGGGTAGCTCTGGGGCCAACGTCCTGACTTTC; CDR3aa: CATAFRDRGSSGANVLTF; len: 18; d_gene: TRBD1; v_gene: TRBV19; abundance: -; j_gene: TRBJ2-6
CDR3nt: TGTGCCAGCACCGGGACACTCAGGGATGGCTACACCTTC; CDR3aa: CASTGTLRDGYTF; len: 13; d_gene: -; v_gene: TRBV6-6; abundance: -; j_gene: TRBJ1-2
CDR3nt: TGTGCCAGCAGCTTCGGACAGACAGGACTCGACGAGCAGTACTTC; CDR3aa: CASSFGQTGLDEQYF; len: 15; d_gene: -; v_gene: TRBV11-2; abundance: -; j_gene: TRBJ2-7
CDR3nt: TGTGCCAGCAGCCCTCAACCAACTCGACAGGGTAATCAGCCCCAGCATTTT; CDR3aa: CASSPQPTRQGNQPQHF; len: 17; d_gene: TRBD1; v_gene: TRBV5-6; abundance: -; j_gene: TRBJ1-5
CDR3nt: TGTGCCAGCAGCGTAGGCTCCCGGCGGGAGGCAGAAAGCACAGATACGCAGTATTTT; CDR3aa: CASSVGSRREAESTDTQYF; len: 19; d_gene: TRBD2; v_gene: TRBV9; abundance: -; j_gene: TRBJ2-3
CDR3nt: TGTGCCAGCAGCCAACCGGGACAGGGGGCATCTAATGAAAAACTGTTTTTT; CDR3aa: CASSQPGQGASNEKLFF; len: 17; d_gene: TRBD1; v_gene: TRBV16; abundance: -; j_gene: TRBJ1-4
CDR3nt: TGTGCCAGCAGCCAAGGGATAATGCGGGTTACCGCAGATACGCAGTATTTT; CDR3aa: CASSQGIMRVTADTQYF; len: 17; d_gene: -; v_gene: TRBV4-2; abundance: -; j_gene: TRBJ2-3
CDR3nt: TGTGCCTGGAGCCCGGGACTACTGACAGATACGCAGTATTTT; CDR3aa: CAWSPGLLTDTQYF; len: 14; d_gene: TRBD2; v_gene: TRBV30; abundance: -; j_gene: TRBJ2-3
CDR3nt: TGTGCCATCAGTGAGTCCAGGGGGGGCACTGAAGCTTTCTTT; CDR3aa: CAISESRGGTEAFF; len: 14; d_gene: TRBD1; v_gene: TRBV10-3; abundance: -; j_gene: TRBJ1-1
CDR3nt: TGTGCCACTAAGGAGGGCTCTGGGGCCAACGTCCTGACTTTC; CDR3aa: CATKEGSGANVLTF; len: 14; d_gene: -; v_gene: TRBV19; abundance: -; j_gene: TRBJ2-6
CDR3nt: TGTGCCTGGAGTGAGAATCAGCCCCAGCATTTT; CDR3aa: CAWSENQPQHF; len: 11; d_gene: -; v_gene: TRBV30; abundance: -; j_gene: TRBJ1-5
CDR3nt: TGTGCCAGTCAGGCTACCTTCTCTGGAAACACCATATATTTT; CDR3aa: CASQATFSGNTIYF; len: 14; d_gene: -; v_gene: TRBV19; abundance: medium-sized; j_gene: TRBJ1-3
CDR3nt: TGTGCCAGCAGTTCCGGGAGAATGAATGAGCAGTTCTTC; CDR3aa: CASSSGRMNEQFF; len: 13; d_gene: -; v_gene: TRBV6-1; abundance: -; j_gene: TRBJ2-1
CDR3nt: TGTGCCAGCAGCCTGGACCCTACGACCAACAATGAGCAGTTCTTC; CDR3aa: CASSLDPTTNNEQFF; len: 15; d_gene: -; v_gene: TRBV9; abundance: -; j_gene: TRBJ2-1
CDR3nt: TGCGCCAGCAGCCAAAGACTAGAGGCTAGTCCAGATACGCAGTATTTT; CDR3aa: CASSQRLEASPDTQYF; len: 16; d_gene: -; v_gene: TRBV4-3; abundance: once; j_gene: TRBJ2-3
CDR3nt: TGTGCCTGGAGTGCCCCCTCCCCCGCGGGAAACTTCTACGAGCAGTACTTC; CDR3aa: CAWSAPSPAGNFYEQYF; len: 17; d_gene: -; v_gene: TRBV30; abundance: -; j_gene: TRBJ2-7
CDR3nt: TGTGCCAGCAGTTACGGGTGGGGTACTGAAGCTTTCTTT; CDR3aa: CASSYGWGTEAFF; len: 13; d_gene: -; v_gene: TRBV6-6; abundance: -; j_gene: TRBJ1-1
CDR3nt: TGTGCCACCAGCAGAGATCTTTTGAGCGGGGGGGAGTATTTT; CDR3aa: CATSRDLLSGGEYF; len: 14; d_gene: TRBD2; v_gene: TRBV15; abundance: -; j_gene: TRBJ2-3
CDR3nt: TGTGCCAGTAGTATTAGACAGACTTTCAATGAGCAGTTCTTC; CDR3aa: CASSIRQTFNEQFF; len: 14; d_gene: -; v_gene: TRBV19; abundance: -; j_gene: TRBJ2-1
CDR3nt: TGTGCCAGTAGGGACAGGGGTTCTGGGGCCAACGTCCTGACTTTC; CDR3aa: CASRDRGSGANVLTF; len: 15; d_gene: TRBD1; v_gene: TRBV19; abundance: -; j_gene: TRBJ2-6
CDR3nt: TGTGCCAGCAGTAACGGACAGGGGTCCGGGGAGCTGTTTTTT; CDR3aa: CASSNGQGSGELFF; len: 14; d_gene: TRBD1; v_gene: TRBV6-6; abundance: few; j_gene: TRBJ2-2
CDR3nt: TGTGCCAGCAGCGTCGGGTTTGGAAACACCATATATTTT; CDR3aa: CASSVGFGNTIYF; len: 13; d_gene: -; v_gene: TRBV9; abundance: -; j_gene: TRBJ1-3
CDR3nt: TGTGCCAGCAGTTCAGGGGTTTACGAGCAGTACTTC; CDR3aa: CASSSGVYEQYF; len: 12; d_gene: -; v_gene: TRBV6-6; abundance: -; j_gene: TRBJ2-7
CDR3nt: TGTGCCAGCAGCGCCCAAACTAGCGGGGGGGCCACCGGGGAGCTGTTTTTT; CDR3aa: CASSAQTSGGATGELFF; len: 17; d_gene: TRBD2; v_gene: TRBV9; abundance: -; j_gene: TRBJ2-2
CDR3nt: TGTGCTAGTGGTTTGGTAATAGGGGCTTCTAACTATGGCTACACCTTC; CDR3aa: CASGLVIGASNYGYTF; len: 16; d_gene: -; v_gene: TRBV12-5; abundance: -; j_gene: TRBJ1-2
CDR3nt: TGTGCCACCAGCAGAGATCCCGGGACAGCGTACAATGAGCAGTTCTTC; CDR3aa: CATSRDPGTAYNEQFF; len: 16; d_gene: TRBD1; v_gene: TRBV15; abundance: -; j_gene: TRBJ2-1
CDR3nt: TGTGCCAGCAGTTACTCGGCGGGAGTAGGAGATACGCAGTATTTT; CDR3aa: CASSYSAGVGDTQYF; len: 15; d_gene: TRBD2; v_gene: TRBV6-5; abundance: -; j_gene: TRBJ2-3
CDR3nt: TGTGCCAGCAGCTTAGGGGCGGCTAGCAATCAGCCCCAGCATTTT; CDR3aa: CASSLGAASNQPQHF; len: 15; d_gene: -; v_gene: TRBV11-2; abundance: -; j_gene: TRBJ1-5
CDR3nt: TGTGCCAGCAGTCCCGTGGCTGATCAAGAGACCCAGTACTTC; CDR3aa: CASSPVADQETQYF; len: 14; d_gene: -; v_gene: TRBV6-6; abundance: -; j_gene: TRBJ2-5
CDR3nt: TGCAGCGTTTGGGACAGGGGTGGCGTGGCTTTCTTT; CDR3aa: CSVWDRGGVAFF; len: 12; d_gene: TRBD1; v_gene: TRBV29-1; abundance: -; j_gene: TRBJ1-1
CDR3nt: TGCGCCAGCAGCTTCCTGACTAGCGGGGGGGCCGATGAGCAGTTCTTC; CDR3aa: CASSFLTSGGADEQFF; len: 16; d_gene: TRBD2; v_gene: TRBV5-1; abundance: -; j_gene: TRBJ2-1
CDR3nt: TGCGCCAGCAGCTTGACAGGGACCCAGTACTTC; CDR3aa: CASSLTGTQYF; len: 11; d_gene: -; v_gene: TRBV5-1; abundance: -; j_gene: TRBJ2-5
CDR3nt: TGTTCTATACTATACAGAGAAGGGACGAACACCGGGGAGCTGTTTTTT; CDR3aa: CSILYREGTNTGELFF; len: 16; d_gene: -; v_gene: TRBV9; abundance: -; j_gene: TRBJ2-2
CDR3nt: TGTGCCAGCAGGGGCGGGTTAGGGGGCTACACCTTC; CDR3aa: CASRGGLGGYTF; len: 12; d_gene: -; v_gene: TRBV4-2; abundance: many; j_gene: TRBJ1-2
CDR3nt: TGTGCCAGCAGTTATTCGGAGGGGGTAGATACGCAGTATTTT; CDR3aa: CASSYSEGVDTQYF; len: 14; d_gene: -; v_gene: TRBV6-6; abundance: -; j_gene: TRBJ2-3
CDR3nt: TGCGCCAGCAGCTTGGCCAGGGCCCAAGAGACCCAGTACTTC; CDR3aa: CASSLARAQETQYF; len: 14; d_gene: -; v_gene: TRBV5-1; abundance: -; j_gene: TRBJ2-5
CDR3nt: TGTGCCAGCAGCCAGGGGCTGTTTGGGACAGGGATTCCCTACGAGCAGTACTTC; CDR3aa: CASSQGLFGTGIPYEQYF; len: 18; d_gene: TRBD1; v_gene: TRBV14; abundance: -; j_gene: TRBJ2-7
CDR3nt: TGTGCCACCAGCAGAGATCACGTTCCAGAGACCCAGTACTTC; CDR3aa: CATSRDHVPETQYF; len: 14; d_gene: -; v_gene: TRBV15; abundance: -; j_gene: TRBJ2-5
CDR3nt: TGTGCCAGTAACCTAGCGCTAGGACAAGAGACCCAGTACTTC; CDR3aa: CASNLALGQETQYF; len: 14; d_gene: -; v_gene: TRBV19; abundance: once; j_gene: TRBJ2-5
CDR3nt: TGCGCCAGCAGCTTGGGGGTAGGACAGGCCTCCTACGAGCAGTACTTC; CDR3aa: CASSLGVGQASYEQYF; len: 16; d_gene: TRBD1; v_gene: TRBV5-1; abundance: -; j_gene: TRBJ2-7
CDR3nt: TGTGCCAGCAGCCCGGGTCCCCCGGACGGCTACACCTTC; CDR3aa: CASSPGPPDGYTF; len: 13; d_gene: -; v_gene: TRBV7-9; abundance: few; j_gene: TRBJ1-2
CDR3nt: TGTGCCAGCAGTTTAACGGGGGAGGGCACAGATACGCAGTATTTT; CDR3aa: CASSLTGEGTDTQYF; len: 15; d_gene: -; v_gene: TRBV27; abundance: -; j_gene: TRBJ2-3
CDR3nt: TGTGCTAGTGCTAGGGGAGCCTACAATGAGCAGTTCTTC; CDR3aa: CASARGAYNEQFF; len: 13; d_gene: -; v_gene: TRBV12-5; abundance: few; j_gene: TRBJ2-1
CDR3nt: TGTGCCAGCAGCTTGCAGGCGGGGGGGCCCGGGGAGCTGTTTTTT; CDR3aa: CASSLQAGGPGELFF; len: 15; d_gene: TRBD2; v_gene: TRBV5-6; abundance: -; j_gene: TRBJ2-2
CDR3nt: TGCGCCAGCAGCCTGCTAGACAGGAAGAATGAGCAGTTCTTC; CDR3aa: CASSLLDRKNEQFF; len: 14; d_gene: -; v_gene: TRBV5-1; abundance: -; j_gene: TRBJ2-1
CDR3nt: TGTGCCAGCAGCTCCCTCTGGGGGGAGACCTACGAGCAGTACTTC; CDR3aa: CASSSLWGETYEQYF; len: 15; d_gene: -; v_gene: TRBV7-8; abundance: few; j_gene: TRBJ2-7
CDR3nt: TGTGCCACCAGCAGAGATCAGGCAGGGGAGAGCTCTGGAAACACCATATATTTT; CDR3aa: CATSRDQAGESSGNTIYF; len: 18; d_gene: -; v_gene: TRBV15; abundance: -; j_gene: TRBJ1-3